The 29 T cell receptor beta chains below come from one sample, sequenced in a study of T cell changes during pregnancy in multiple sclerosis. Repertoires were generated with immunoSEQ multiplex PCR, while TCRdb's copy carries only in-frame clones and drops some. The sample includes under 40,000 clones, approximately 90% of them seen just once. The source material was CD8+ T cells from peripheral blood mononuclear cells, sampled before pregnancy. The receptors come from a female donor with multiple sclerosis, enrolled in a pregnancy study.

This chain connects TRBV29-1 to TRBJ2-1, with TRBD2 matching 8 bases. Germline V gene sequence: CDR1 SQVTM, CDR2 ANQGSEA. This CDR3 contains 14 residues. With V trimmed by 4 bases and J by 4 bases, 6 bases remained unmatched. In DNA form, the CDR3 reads TGCAGCGTTGGGGCTAGCGGGCCTTACAATGAGCAGTTCTTC. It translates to CSVGASGPYNEQFF.

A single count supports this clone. CDR3 region: CASIAPGSGAPGTDTQYF. Written as DNA, the CDR3 is TGTGCCAGCATTGCTCCGGGCAGCGGGGCCCCTGGCACAGATACGCAGTATTTT. This chain uses TRBV28 with TRBJ2-3; the match to TRBD2 covers 7 bases. The V gene's germline CDR1 is MDHEN and CDR2 SYDVKM. The CDR3 consists of 18 residues. V lost 7 bases, J lost 1 base, and 17 bases stayed unmatched.

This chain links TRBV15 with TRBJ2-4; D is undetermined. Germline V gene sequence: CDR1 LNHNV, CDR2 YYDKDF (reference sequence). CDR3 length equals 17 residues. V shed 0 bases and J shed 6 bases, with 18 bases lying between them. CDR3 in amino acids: CATSRDPFPANGNIQYF. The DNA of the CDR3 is TGTGCCACCAGCAGAGATCCATTTCCAGCGAACGGAAACATTCAGTACTTC.

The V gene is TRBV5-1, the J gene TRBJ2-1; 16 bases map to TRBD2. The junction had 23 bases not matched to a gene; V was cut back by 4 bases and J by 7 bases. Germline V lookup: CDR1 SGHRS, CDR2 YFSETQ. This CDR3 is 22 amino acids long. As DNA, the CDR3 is TGCGCCAGCAGCCACTACGGGACTAGCGGGAGGGCGAGTCTTCCGGGCGAAAATGAGCAGTTCTTC. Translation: CASSHYGTSGRASLPGENEQFF.

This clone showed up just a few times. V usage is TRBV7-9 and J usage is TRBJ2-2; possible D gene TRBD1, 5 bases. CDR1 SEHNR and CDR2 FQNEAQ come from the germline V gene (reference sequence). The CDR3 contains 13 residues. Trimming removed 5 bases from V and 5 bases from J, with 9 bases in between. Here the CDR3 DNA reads TGTGCCAGCAGCCTAGGGGCAACCGGGGAGCTGTTTTTT. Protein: CASSLGATGELFF.

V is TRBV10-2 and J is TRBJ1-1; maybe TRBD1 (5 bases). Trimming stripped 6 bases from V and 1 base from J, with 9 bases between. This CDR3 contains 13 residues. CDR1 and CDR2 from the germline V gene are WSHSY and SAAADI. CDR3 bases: TGCGCCAGCAGGTGGGGCGGGAACACTGAAGCTTTCTTT. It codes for CASRWGGNTEAFF.

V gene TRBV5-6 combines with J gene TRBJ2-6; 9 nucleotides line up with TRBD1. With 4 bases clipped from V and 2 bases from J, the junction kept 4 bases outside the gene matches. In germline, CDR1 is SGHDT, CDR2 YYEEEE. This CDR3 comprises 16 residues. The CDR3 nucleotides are TGTGCCAGCAGCAAAACAGGGGGCCCTGGGGCCAACGTCCTGACTTTC. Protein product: CASSKTGGPGANVLTF.

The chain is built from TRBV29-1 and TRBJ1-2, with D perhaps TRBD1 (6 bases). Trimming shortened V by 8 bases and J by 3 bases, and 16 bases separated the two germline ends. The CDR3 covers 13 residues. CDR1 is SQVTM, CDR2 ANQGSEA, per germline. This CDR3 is CSMRGARDYGYTF. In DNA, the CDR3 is TGCAGCATGCGGGGGGCGCGTGACTATGGCTACACCTTC.

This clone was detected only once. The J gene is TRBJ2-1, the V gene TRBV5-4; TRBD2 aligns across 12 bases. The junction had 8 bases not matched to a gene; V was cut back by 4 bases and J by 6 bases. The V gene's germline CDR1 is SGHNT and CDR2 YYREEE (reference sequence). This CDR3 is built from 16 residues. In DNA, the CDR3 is TGTGCCAGCAGCATGTCACTAGCGGGGGGATCCAATGAGCAGTTCTTC. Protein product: CASSMSLAGGSNEQFF.

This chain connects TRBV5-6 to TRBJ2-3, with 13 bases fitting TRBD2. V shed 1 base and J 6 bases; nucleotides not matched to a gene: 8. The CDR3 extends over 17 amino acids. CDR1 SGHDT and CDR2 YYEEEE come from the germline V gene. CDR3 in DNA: TGTGCCAGCAGCTTGTTACTAGCGGGAGGGCCCGGGGATACGCAGTATTTT. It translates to CASSLLLAGGPGDTQYF.

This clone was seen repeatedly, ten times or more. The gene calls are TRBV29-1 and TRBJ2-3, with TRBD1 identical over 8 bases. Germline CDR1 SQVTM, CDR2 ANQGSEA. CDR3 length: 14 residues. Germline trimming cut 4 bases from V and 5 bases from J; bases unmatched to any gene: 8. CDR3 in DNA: TGCAGCGTTGCCGGACAGGGAGAGATAGATACGCAGTATTTT. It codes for CSVAGQGEIDTQYF.

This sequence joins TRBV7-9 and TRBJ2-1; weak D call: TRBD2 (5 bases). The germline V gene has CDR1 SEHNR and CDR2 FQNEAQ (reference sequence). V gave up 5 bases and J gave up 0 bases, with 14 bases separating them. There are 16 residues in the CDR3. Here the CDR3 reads CASSAQSGTSYNEQFF. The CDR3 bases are TGTGCCAGCAGCGCACAGAGCGGTACCTCCTACAATGAGCAGTTCTTC.

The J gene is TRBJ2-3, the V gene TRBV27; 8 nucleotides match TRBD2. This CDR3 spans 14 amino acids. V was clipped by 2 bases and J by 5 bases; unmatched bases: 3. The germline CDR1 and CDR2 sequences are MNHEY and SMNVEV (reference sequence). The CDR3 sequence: CASSLAGGGDTQYF. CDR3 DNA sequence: TGTGCCAGCAGTTTAGCGGGAGGAGGAGATACGCAGTATTTT.

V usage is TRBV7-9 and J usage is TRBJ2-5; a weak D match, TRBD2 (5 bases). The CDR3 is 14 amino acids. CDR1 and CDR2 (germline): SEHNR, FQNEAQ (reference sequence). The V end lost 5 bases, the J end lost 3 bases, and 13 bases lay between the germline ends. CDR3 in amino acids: CASSPPEAKETQYF. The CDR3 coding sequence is TGTGCCAGCAGCCCCCCGGAGGCGAAAGAGACCCAGTACTTC.

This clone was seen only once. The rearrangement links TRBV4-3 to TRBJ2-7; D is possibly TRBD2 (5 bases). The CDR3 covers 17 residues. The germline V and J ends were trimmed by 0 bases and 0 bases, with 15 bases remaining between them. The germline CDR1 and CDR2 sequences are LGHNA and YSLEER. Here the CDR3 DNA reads TGCGCCAGCAGCCAAGATTCGTCCCGGGGATACTCCTACGAGCAGTACTTC. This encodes CASSQDSSRGYSYEQYF.

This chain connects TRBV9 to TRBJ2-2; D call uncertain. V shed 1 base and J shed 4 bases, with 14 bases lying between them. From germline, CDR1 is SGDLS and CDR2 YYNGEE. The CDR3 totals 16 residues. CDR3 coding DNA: TGTGCCAGCAGCGTAACCGAGATCGCGAGCACCGGGGAGCTGTTTTTT. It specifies CASSVTEIASTGELFF.

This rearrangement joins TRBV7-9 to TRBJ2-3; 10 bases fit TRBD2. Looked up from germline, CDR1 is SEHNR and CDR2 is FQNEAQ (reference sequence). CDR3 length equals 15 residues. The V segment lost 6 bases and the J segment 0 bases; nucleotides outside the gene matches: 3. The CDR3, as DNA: TGTGCCAGCAGGGAAGCGGGGGGGAGCACAGATACGCAGTATTTT. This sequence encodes CASREAGGSTDTQYF.

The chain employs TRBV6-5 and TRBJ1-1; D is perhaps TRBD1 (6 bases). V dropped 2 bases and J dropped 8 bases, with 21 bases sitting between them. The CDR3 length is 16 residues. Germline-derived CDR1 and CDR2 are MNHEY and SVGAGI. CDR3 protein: CASSYEIPGQGMEAFF. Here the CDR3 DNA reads TGTGCCAGCAGTTACGAGATTCCGGGACAAGGAATGGAAGCTTTCTTT.

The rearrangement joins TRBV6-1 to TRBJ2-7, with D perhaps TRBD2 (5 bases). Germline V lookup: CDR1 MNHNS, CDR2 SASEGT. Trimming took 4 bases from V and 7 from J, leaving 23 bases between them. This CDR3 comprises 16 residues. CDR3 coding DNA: TGTGCCAGCAGTGGTTGGCTAGCCGCTGACCGGGTTGAGCAGTACTTC. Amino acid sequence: CASSGWLAADRVEQYF.

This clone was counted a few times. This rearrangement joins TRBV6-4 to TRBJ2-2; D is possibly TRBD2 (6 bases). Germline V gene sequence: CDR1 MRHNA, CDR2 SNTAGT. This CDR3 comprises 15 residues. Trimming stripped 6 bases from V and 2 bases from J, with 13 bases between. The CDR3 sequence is CASSPEGLNTGELFF. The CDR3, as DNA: TGTGCCAGCAGCCCTGAGGGACTCAACACCGGGGAGCTGTTTTTT.

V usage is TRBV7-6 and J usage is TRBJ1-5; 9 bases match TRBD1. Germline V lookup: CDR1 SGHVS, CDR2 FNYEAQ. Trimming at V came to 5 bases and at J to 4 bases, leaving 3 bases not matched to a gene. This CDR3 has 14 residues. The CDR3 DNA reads TGTGCCAGCAGCCGCGGGACAGGGAATCAGCCCCAGCATTTT. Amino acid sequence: CASSRGTGNQPQHF.

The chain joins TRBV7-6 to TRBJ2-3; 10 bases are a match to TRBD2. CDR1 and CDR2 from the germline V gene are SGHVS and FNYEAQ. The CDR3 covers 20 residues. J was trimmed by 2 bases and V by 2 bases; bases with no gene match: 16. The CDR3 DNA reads TGTGCCAGCAGCTTAAACCCCCCGGCTAGCGGGGGACCACCCACAGATACGCAGTATTTT. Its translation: CASSLNPPASGGPPTDTQYF.

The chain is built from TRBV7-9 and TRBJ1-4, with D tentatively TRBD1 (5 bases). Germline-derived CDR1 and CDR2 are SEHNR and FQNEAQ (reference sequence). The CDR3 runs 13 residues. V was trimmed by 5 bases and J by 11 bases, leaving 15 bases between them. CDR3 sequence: CASSDGPGGKLFF. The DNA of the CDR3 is TGTGCCAGCAGCGACGGACCGGGGGGGAAACTGTTTTTT.

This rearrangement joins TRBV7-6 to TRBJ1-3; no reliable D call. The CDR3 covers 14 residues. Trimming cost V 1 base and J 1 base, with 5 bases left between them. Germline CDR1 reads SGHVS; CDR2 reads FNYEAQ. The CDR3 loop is CASSLDISGNTIYF. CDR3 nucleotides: TGTGCCAGCAGCTTAGATATTTCTGGAAACACCATATATTTT.

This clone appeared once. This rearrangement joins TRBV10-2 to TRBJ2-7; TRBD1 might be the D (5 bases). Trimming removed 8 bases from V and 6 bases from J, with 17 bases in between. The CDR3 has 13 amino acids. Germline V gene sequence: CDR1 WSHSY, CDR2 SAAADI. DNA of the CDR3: TGCGCCAGCTCTACCTTAGGGGTTCGCGAGCAGTACTTC. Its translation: CASSTLGVREQYF.

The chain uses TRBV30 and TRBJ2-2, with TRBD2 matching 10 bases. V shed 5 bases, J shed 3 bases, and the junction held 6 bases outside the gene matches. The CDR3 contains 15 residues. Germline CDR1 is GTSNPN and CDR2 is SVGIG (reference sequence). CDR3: CAWSSGGADTGELFF. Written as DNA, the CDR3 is TGTGCCTGGTCCAGCGGGGGGGCCGACACCGGGGAGCTGTTTTTT.

CDR3 sequence: CASSLASLAGHNEQFF. The CDR3 DNA sequence: TGTGCCAGCAGCTTAGCGAGCCTAGCGGGTCACAATGAGCAGTTCTTC. J is TRBJ2-1 and V is TRBV7-6; 8 bases match TRBD2. This CDR3 spans 16 amino acids. With 0 bases clipped from V and 5 bases from J, the junction kept 6 bases outside the gene matches. Germline lookup yields CDR1 SGHVS and CDR2 FNYEAQ.

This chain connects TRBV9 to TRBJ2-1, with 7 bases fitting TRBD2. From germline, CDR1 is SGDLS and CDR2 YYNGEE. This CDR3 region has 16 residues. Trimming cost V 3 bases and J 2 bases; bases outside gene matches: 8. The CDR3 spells CASSDQRDPPYNEQFF. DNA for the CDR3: TGTGCCAGCAGCGACCAGCGGGACCCGCCCTACAATGAGCAGTTCTTC. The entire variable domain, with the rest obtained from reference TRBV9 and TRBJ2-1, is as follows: DSGVTQTPKHLITATGQRVTLRCSPRSGDLSVYWYQQSLDQGLQFLIQYYNGEERAKGNILERFSAQQFPDLHSELNLSSLELGDSALYFCASSDQRDPPYNEQFFGPGTRLTVL.

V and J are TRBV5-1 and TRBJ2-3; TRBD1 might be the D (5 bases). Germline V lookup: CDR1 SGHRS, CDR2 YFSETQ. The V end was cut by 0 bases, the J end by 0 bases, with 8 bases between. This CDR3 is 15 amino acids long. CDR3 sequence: CASSLAAGSTDTQYF. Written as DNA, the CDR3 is TGCGCCAGCAGCTTGGCGGCAGGGAGCACAGATACGCAGTATTTT. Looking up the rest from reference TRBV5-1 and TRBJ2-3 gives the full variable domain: KAGVTQTPRYLIKTRGQQVTLSCSPISGHRSVSWYQQTPGQGLQFLFEYFSETQRNKGNFPGRFSGRQFSNSRSEMNVSTLELGDSALYLCASSLAAGSTDTQYFGPGTRLTVL.